The T cell receptor (beta chain) described here comes from a study of T cell repertoires in cytomegalovirus infection. Findings and caveats of the study: The ex vivo response showed dominance by HLA-C-restricted CMV-specific TCR beta clonotypes.

CDR1 and CDR2 from the germline V gene are SGHTA and FQGNSA. The length of the CDR3 is 16 residues. V dropped 1 base and J dropped 4; count of bases not matched to a gene: 3. A single record per CDR3 protein comes from TCRdb applying MiXCR to the reads. The sample carries tens of thousands of distinct CDR3 sequences, more than 15% recorded once. About this clonotype itself: Antigen specificity is unknown.

The V gene is TRBV7-2, the J gene TRBJ2-2; 10 bases are a match to TRBD2. Sequencing was performed on CD8+ T cells from cultured PBMCs, taken from culture after CMV antigen stimulation. This TCR was recovered from a human donor in good health (CMV status not recorded). Some clones in this sample may be carry-over from other donors' samples. Written as DNA, the CDR3 is TGTGCCAGCAGCTTAGGGGTAGCGGGAGGCACCGGGGAGCTGTTTTTT. As protein: CASSLGVAGGTGELFF.